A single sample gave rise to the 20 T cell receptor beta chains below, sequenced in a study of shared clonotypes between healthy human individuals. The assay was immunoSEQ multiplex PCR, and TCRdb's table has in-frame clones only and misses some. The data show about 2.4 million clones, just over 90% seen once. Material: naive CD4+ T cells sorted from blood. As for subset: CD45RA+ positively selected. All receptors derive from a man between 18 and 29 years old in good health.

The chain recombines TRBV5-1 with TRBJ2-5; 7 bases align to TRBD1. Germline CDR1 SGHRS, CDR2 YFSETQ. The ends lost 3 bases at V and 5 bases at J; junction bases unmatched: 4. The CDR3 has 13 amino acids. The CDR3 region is CASSYDRAETQYF. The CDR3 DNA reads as TGCGCCAGCAGCTACGACAGGGCGGAGACCCAGTACTTC.

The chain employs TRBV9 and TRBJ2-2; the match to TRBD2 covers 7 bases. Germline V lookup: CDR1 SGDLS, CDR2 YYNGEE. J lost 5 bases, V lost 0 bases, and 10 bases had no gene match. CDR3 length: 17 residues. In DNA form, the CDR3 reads TGTGCCAGCAGCGTAGGTGGGAGGGCCACGGGAACCGGGGAGCTGTTTTTT. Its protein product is CASSVGGRATGTGELFF.

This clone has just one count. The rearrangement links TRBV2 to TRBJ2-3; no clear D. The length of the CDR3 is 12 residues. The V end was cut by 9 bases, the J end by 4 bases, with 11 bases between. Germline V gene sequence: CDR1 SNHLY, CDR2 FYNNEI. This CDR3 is CASGSRADTQYF. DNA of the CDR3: TGTGCCAGTGGGTCACGGGCAGATACGCAGTATTTT.

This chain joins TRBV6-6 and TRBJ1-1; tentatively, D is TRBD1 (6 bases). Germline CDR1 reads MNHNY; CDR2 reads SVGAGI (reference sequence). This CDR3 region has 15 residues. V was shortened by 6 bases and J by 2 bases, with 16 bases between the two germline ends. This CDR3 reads CASSPIVGGNTEAFF. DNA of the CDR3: TGTGCCAGCAGCCCGATCGTAGGGGGTAACACTGAAGCTTTCTTT.

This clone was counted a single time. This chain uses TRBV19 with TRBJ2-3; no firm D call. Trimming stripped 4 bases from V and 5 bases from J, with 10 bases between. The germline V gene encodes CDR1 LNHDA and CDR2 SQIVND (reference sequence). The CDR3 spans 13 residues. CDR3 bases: TGTGCCAGTAGTACCCTTTGGGAAGATACGCAGTATTTT. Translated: CASSTLWEDTQYF.

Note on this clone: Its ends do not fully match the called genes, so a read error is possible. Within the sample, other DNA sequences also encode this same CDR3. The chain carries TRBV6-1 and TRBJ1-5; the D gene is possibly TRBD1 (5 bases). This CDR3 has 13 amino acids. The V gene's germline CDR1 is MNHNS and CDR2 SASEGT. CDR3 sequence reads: CASSEAQGQPQHF. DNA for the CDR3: TGTGCCAGCAGCGAAGCTCAGGGACAGCCCCAGCATTTT.

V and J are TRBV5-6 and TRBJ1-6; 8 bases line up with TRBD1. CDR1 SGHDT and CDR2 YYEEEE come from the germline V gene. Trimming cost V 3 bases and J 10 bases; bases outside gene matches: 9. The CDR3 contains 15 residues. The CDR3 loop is CASSSTDRGKSPLHF. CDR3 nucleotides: TGTGCCAGCAGCTCTACCGACAGGGGCAAATCACCCCTCCACTTT.

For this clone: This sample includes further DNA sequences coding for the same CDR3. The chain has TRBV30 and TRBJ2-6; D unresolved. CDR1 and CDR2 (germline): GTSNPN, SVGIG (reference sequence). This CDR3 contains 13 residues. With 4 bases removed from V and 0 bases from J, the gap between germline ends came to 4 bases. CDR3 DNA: TGTGCCTGGACAGGCTCTGGGGCCAACGTCCTGACTTTC. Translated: CAWTGSGANVLTF.

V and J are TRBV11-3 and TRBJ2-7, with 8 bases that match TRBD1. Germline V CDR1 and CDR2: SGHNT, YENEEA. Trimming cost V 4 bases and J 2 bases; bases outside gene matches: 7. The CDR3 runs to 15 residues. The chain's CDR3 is CASSSDRDDPYEQYF. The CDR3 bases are TGTGCCAGCAGCTCGGACAGGGACGATCCCTACGAGCAGTACTTC.

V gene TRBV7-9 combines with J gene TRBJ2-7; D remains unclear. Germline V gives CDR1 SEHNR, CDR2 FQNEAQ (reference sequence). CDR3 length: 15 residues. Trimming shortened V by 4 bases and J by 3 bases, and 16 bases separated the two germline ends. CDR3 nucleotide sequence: TGTGCCAGCAGCTCTACAAAGGGAAGGGTCTACGAGCAGTACTTC. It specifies CASSSTKGRVYEQYF. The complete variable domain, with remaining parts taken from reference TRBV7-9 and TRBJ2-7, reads DTGVSQNPRHKITKRGQNVTFRCDPISEHNRLYWYRQTLGQGPEFLTYFQNEAQLEKSRLLSDRFSAERPKGSFSTLEIQRTEQGDSAMYLCASSSTKGRVYEQYFGPGTRLTVT.

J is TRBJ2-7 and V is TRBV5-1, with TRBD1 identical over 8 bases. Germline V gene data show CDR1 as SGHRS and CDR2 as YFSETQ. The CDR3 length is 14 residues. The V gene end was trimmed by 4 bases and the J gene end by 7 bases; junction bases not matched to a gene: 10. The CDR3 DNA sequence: TGCGCCAGCAGCCGGGGTCCAGGGGGCAGTGAGCAGTACTTC. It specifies CASSRGPGGSEQYF.

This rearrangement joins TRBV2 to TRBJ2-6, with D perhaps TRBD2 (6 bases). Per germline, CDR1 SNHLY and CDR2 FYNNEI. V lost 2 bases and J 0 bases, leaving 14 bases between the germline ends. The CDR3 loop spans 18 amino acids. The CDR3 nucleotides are TGTGCCAGCAGTGAACCGCGGGATACCAGCTCTGGGGCCAACGTCCTGACTTTC. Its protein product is CASSEPRDTSSGANVLTF.

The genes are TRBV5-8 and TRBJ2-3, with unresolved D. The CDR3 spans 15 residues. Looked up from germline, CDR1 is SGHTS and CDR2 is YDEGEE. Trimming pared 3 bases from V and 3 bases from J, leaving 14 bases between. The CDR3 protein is CASSSPRILTDTQYF. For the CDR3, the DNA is TGTGCCAGCAGCTCCCCTAGGATCTTGACAGATACGCAGTATTTT.

DNA for the CDR3: TGCGCCAGCAGTGAAGGGTCGAGTACAAGCACAGATACGCAGTATTTT. It yields the protein CASSEGSSTSTDTQYF. The rearrangement joins TRBV10-1 to TRBJ2-3; D is unresolved. V lost 3 bases and J lost 0, with 13 bases in between. In germline, CDR1 is WNHNN, CDR2 SYGVQD (reference sequence). The CDR3 loop spans 16 amino acids.

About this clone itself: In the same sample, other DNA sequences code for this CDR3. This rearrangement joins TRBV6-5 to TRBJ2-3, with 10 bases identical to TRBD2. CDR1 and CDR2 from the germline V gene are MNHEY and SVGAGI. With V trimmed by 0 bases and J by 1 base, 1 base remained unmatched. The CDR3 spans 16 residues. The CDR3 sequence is CASSYSGLAGTDTQYF. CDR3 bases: TGTGCCAGCAGTTACTCAGGACTAGCGGGCACAGATACGCAGTATTTT.

The CDR3 loop reads CASRPSGGAGETQYF. As DNA, the CDR3 is TGTGCCAGCAGACCTAGCGGGGGGGCCGGGGAGACCCAGTACTTC. This chain uses TRBV6-5 with TRBJ2-5; 12 positions agree with TRBD2. Germline CDR1 MNHEY, CDR2 SVGAGI. The CDR3 totals 15 residues. V was clipped by 6 bases and J by 5 bases; unmatched bases: 7.

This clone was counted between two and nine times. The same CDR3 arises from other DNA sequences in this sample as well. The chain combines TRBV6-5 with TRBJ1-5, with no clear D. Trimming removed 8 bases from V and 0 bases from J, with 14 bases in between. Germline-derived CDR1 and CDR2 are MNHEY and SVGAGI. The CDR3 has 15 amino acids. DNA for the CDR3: TGTGCCAGCCGTAGAAGGACGGATAGCAATCAGCCCCAGCATTTT. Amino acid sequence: CASRRRTDSNQPQHF.

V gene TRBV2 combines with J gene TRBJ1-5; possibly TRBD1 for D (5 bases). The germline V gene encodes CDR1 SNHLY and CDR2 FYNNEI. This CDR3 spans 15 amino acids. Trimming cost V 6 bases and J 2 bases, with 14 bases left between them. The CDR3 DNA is TGTGCCAGCAGGGGGAGGGAAGGGGGCAATCAGCCCCAGCATTTT. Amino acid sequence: CASRGREGGNQPQHF.

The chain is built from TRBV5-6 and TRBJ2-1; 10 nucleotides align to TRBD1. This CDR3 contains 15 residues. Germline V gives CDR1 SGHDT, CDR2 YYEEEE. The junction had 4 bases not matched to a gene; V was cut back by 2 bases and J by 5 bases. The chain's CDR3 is CASSFDRGLNNEQFF. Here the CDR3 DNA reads TGTGCCAGCAGCTTTGACAGGGGGCTAAACAATGAGCAGTTCTTC. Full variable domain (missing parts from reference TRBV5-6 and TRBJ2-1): DAGVTQSPTHLIKTRGQQVTLRCSPKSGHDTVSWYQQALGQGPQFIFQYYEEEERQRGNFPDRFSGHQFPNYSSELNVNALLLGDSALYLCASSFDRGLNNEQFFGPGTRLTVL.

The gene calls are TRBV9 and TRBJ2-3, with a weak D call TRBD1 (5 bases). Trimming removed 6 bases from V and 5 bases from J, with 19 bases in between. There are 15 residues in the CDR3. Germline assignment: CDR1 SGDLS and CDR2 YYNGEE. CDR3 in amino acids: CASNPGAALGDTQYF. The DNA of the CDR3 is TGTGCCAGCAACCCTGGGGCTGCGTTGGGAGATACGCAGTATTTT.